Following are 9 T cell receptor beta chains from one sample sequenced in a study of blood T cell repertoires in COVID-19. Method: immunoSEQ multiplex PCR; TCRdb's copy keeps in-frame clones and lacks some. The repertoire holds a few hundred thousand clones, more than 85% seen once, with under 3% in the top ten. The sequencing input was PBMCs or T cells enriched from blood (not recorded which). The receptor source for this set is a woman younger than 45 who had recovered from COVID-19.

V and J are TRBV19 and TRBJ2-7, with TRBD1 matching 7 bases. The CDR3 is made up of 16 amino acids. The V gene end was trimmed by 6 bases and the J gene end by 0 bases; junction bases not matched to a gene: 11. The V gene's germline CDR1 is LNHDA and CDR2 SQIVND (reference sequence). CDR3 in DNA: TGTGCCAGTAGCCGAAGACCGGGACAGAGCTCCTACGAGCAGTACTTC. This sequence encodes CASSRRPGQSSYEQYF.

The V call is TRBV9, the J call TRBJ2-2, with a possible D match to TRBD2 (5 bases). The V and J ends lost 3 bases and 2 bases respectively, with 17 bases between them. This CDR3 is 17 amino acids long. Germline assignment: CDR1 SGDLS and CDR2 YYNGEE. DNA for the CDR3: TGTGCCAGCAGCGCCGGGCCACGGGGTTCAAACACCGGGGAGCTGTTTTTT. It is translated as CASSAGPRGSNTGELFF.

The chain is built from TRBV29-1 and TRBJ2-1; the D gene is possibly TRBD1 (6 bases). The V gene lost 0 bases and the J gene lost 6 bases, with 15 bases spanning the gap. Per germline, CDR1 SQVTM and CDR2 ANQGSEA. The CDR3 loop spans 15 amino acids. The CDR3 here is CSVEDPGVTGNEQFF. The CDR3 region has the DNA TGCAGCGTTGAAGACCCAGGGGTAACAGGCAATGAGCAGTTCTTC.

This rearrangement joins TRBV7-9 to TRBJ2-3; 9 nucleotides line up with TRBD2. The germline V gene has CDR1 SEHNR and CDR2 FQNEAQ (reference sequence). V dropped 1 base and J dropped 2; count of bases not matched to a gene: 4. The length of the CDR3 is 16 residues. This CDR3 reads CASSLGSSGITDTQYF. The CDR3 nucleotides are TGTGCCAGCAGCTTAGGTTCTAGCGGGATCACAGATACGCAGTATTTT. The variable domain in full, completed from reference TRBV7-9 and TRBJ2-3, reads DTGVSQNPRHKITKRGQNVTFRCDPISEHNRLYWYRQTLGQGPEFLTYFQNEAQLEKSRLLSDRFSAERPKGSFSTLEIQRTEQGDSAMYLCASSLGSSGITDTQYFGPGTRLTVL.

V and J are TRBV18 and TRBJ2-7, with D perhaps matching TRBD1 (8 bases). The CDR3 is 15 amino acids. The germline gives CDR1 KGHSH, CDR2 LQKENI. Trimming removed 5 bases from V and 2 bases from J, with 16 bases in between. This CDR3 reads CASSSGQGGTYEQYF. DNA of the CDR3: TGTGCCAGCTCATCCGGACAGGGAGGGACCTACGAGCAGTACTTC.

This chain links TRBV5-1 with TRBJ1-1; TRBD1 might be the D (6 bases). The germline V and J ends were trimmed by 4 bases and 7 bases, with 17 bases remaining between them. This CDR3 contains 14 residues. Per the germline V gene, CDR1 is SGHRS and CDR2 is YFSETQ. In DNA, the CDR3 is TGCGCCAGCAGCCTCCACCCTGACAGGTTTGAAGCTTTCTTT. Its protein product is CASSLHPDRFEAFF.

This chain connects TRBV9 to TRBJ1-4; 12 bases align to TRBD1. Germline CDR1 is SGDLS and CDR2 is YYNGEE. J lost 2 bases, V lost 2 bases, and 1 base had no gene match. The CDR3 runs to 16 residues. The CDR3 sequence is CASSVGTGGTNEKLFF. The CDR3, as DNA: TGTGCCAGCAGCGTGGGGACAGGGGGCACTAATGAAAAACTGTTTTTT.

The genes are TRBV4-2 and TRBJ1-3, with D unclear. CDR3 length: 16 amino acids. V was pared by 8 bases and J by 0 bases, with 17 bases between. From germline, CDR1 is LGHNA and CDR2 YNFKEQ. The CDR3, as DNA: TGTGCCAGCTCCCCTATACCCAAAAACTCTGGAAACACCATATATTTT. This translates into CASSPIPKNSGNTIYF.

V and J are TRBV4-2 and TRBJ1-1, with 7 bases that match TRBD1. The germline V gene has CDR1 LGHNA and CDR2 YNFKEQ. J lost 4 bases, V lost 0 bases, and 8 bases had no gene match. The CDR3 has 16 residues. DNA for the CDR3: TGTGCCAGCAGCCAAGATCAAGTACAGGGGAGCACTGAAGCTTTCTTT. It translates to CASSQDQVQGSTEAFF.